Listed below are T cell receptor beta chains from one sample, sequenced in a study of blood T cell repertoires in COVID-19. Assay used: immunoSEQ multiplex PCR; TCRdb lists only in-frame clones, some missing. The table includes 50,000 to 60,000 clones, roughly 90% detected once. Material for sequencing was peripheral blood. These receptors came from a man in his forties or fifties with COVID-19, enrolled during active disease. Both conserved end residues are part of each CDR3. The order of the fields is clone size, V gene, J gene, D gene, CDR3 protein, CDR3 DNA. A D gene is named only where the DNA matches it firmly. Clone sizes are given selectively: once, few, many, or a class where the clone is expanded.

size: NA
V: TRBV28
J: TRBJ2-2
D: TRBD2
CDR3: CASRSPGTSGGAGATGELFF
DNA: TGTGCCAGCAGGTCTCCCGGGACTAGCGGGGGGGCCGGCGCCACCGGGGAGCTGTTTTTT

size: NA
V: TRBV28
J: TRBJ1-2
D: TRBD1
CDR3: CASRDNRGVSRRYGYTF
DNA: TGTGCCAGCAGGGATAACAGGGGGGTGAGCAGGCGCTATGGCTACACCTTC

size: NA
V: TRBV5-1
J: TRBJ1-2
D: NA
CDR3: CASSLSDNYGYTF
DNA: TGCGCCAGCAGCTTGTCAGATAACTATGGCTACACCTTC

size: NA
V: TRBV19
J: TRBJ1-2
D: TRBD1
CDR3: CATTPDRGRNYGYTF
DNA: TGTGCCACTACGCCCGACAGGGGAAGGAACTATGGCTACACCTTC

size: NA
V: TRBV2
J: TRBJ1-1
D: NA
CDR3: CASSLAENTEAFF
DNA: TGTGCCAGCTCCCTGGCGGAGAACACTGAAGCTTTCTTT

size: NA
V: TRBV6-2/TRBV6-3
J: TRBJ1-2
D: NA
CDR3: CASSSPDRINYGYTF
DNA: TGTGCCAGCAGTTCCCCTGACAGGATCAACTATGGCTACACCTTC

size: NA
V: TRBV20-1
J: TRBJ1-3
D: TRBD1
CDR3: CSASRDSRSGNTIYF
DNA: TGCAGTGCTAGTCGGGACAGCCGCTCTGGAAACACCATATATTTT

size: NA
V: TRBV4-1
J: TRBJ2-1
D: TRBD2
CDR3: CASSGRSGGYNEQFF
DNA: TGCGCCAGCAGCGGTAGGAGCGGGGGATACAATGAGCAGTTCTTC

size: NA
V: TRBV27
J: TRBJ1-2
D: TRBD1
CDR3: CASSPAGTGYGYTF
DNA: TGTGCCAGCAGTCCCGCCGGGACAGGATATGGCTACACCTTC

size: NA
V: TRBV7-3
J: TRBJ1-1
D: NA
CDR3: CASSLLLVTNTEAFF
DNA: TGTGCCAGCAGCCTTTTACTCGTCACTAACACTGAAGCTTTCTTT

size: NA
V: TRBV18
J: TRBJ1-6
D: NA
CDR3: CASSPGLNYNSPLHF
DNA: TGTGCCAGCTCACCTGGACTGAACTATAATTCACCCCTCCACTTT

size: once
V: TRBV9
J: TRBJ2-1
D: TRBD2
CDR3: CASSVVGGGLAGLYNEQFF
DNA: TGTGCCAGCAGCGTAGTCGGGGGGGGACTAGCGGGATTGTACAATGAGCAGTTCTTC

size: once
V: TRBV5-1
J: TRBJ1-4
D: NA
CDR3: CASSLQGQFNEKLFF
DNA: TGCGCCAGCAGCTTGCAGGGGCAGTTTAATGAAAAACTGTTTTTT

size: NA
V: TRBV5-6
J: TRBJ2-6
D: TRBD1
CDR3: CASSFWGQVSSGANVLTF
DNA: TGTGCCAGCAGCTTTTGGGGACAGGTCTCCTCTGGGGCCAACGTCCTGACTTTC

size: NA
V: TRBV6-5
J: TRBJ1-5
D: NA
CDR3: CASSSGHLSNQPQHF
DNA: TGTGCCAGCAGTTCAGGACACCTTAGCAATCAGCCCCAGCATTTT

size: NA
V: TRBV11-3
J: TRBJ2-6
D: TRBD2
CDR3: CASSRIAGTGANVLTF
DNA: TGTGCCAGCAGCCGAATAGCGGGGACTGGGGCCAACGTCCTGACTTTC

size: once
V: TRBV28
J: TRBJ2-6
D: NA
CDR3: CASRQVSGANVLTF
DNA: TGTGCCAGCCGACAGGTCTCTGGGGCCAACGTCCTGACTTTC

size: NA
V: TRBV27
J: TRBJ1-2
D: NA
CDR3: CASSPTAYYGYTF
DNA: TGTGCCAGCAGTCCGACAGCGTACTATGGCTACACCTTC

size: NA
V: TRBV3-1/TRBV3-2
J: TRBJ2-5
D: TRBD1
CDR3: CASSPPGTGIQETQYF
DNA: TGTGCCAGCAGCCCTCCCGGGACAGGGATACAAGAGACCCAGTACTTC

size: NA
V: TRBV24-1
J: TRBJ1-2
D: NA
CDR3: CATSDGGSEVRGYTF
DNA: TGTGCCACCAGTGATGGGGGCTCAGAAGTGAGGGGCTACACCTTC

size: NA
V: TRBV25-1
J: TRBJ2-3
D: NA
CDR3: CASSVAGSTTDTQYF
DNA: TGTGCCAGCAGTGTGGCAGGGTCGACCACAGATACGCAGTATTTT

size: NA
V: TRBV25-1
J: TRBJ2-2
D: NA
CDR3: CASSTGTGELFF
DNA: TGTGCCAGCAGCACAGGTACCGGGGAGCTGTTTTTT

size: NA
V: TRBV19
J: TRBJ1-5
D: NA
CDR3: CASSIGERQPQHF
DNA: TGTGCCAGTAGTATTGGGGAGAGGCAGCCCCAGCATTTT

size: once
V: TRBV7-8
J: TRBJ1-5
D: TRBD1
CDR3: CASSLAGQGARRHF
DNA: TGTGCCAGCAGCTTAGCGGGACAGGGGGCGCGAAGACATTTT

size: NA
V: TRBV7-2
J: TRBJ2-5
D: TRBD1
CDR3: CASSIRQGQETQYF
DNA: TGTGCCAGCAGCATAAGACAGGGACAAGAGACCCAGTACTTC

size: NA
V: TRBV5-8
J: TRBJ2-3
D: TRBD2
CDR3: CASSTGTSADTQYF
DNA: TGTGCCAGCAGCACGGGGACTAGCGCCGATACGCAGTATTTT

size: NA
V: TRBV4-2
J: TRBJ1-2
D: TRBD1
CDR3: CASSQIPGQGAGYTF
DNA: TGTGCCAGCAGCCAAATTCCTGGACAGGGGGCTGGCTACACCTTC

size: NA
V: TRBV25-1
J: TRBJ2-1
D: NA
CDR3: CASSEWEADEQFF
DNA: TGTGCCAGCAGTGAATGGGAAGCGGATGAGCAGTTCTTC

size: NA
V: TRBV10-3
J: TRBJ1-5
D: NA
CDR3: CAIRGQINQPQHF
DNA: TGTGCCATTCGCGGACAGATCAATCAGCCCCAGCATTTT

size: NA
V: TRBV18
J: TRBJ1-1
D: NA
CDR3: CASSPPANTEAFF
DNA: TGTGCCAGCTCACCACCAGCGAACACTGAAGCTTTCTTT

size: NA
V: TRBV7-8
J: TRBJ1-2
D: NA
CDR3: CASSPTDKNYGYTF
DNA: TGTGCCAGCAGCCCTACGGACAAGAACTATGGCTACACCTTC

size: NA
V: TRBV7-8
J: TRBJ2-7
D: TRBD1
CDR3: CASSPPGTGNREQYF
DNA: TGTGCCAGCAGCCCACCCGGGACAGGGAACCGCGAGCAGTACTTC

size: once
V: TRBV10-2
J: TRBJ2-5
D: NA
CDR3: CASTTLTSRETQYF
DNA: TGCGCCAGCACCACCCTAACCTCCAGGGAGACCCAGTACTTC